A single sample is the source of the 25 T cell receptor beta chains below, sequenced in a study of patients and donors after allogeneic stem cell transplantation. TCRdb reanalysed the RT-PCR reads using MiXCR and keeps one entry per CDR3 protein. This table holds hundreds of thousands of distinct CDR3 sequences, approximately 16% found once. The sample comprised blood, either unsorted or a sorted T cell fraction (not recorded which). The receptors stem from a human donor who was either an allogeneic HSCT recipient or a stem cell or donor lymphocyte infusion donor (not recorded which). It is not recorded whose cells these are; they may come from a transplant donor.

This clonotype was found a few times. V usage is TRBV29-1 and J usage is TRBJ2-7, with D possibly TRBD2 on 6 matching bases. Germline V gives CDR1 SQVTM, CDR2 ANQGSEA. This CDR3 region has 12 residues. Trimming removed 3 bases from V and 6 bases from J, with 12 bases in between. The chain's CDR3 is CSVDTGEGEQYF. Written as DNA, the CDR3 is TGCAGCGTTGATACGGGGGAAGGCGAGCAGTACTTC.

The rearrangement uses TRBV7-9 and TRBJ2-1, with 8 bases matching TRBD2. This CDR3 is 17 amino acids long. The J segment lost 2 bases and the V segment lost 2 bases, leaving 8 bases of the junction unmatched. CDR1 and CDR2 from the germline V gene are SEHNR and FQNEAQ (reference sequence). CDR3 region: CASSLPRAGGPYNEQFF. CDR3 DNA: TGTGCCAGCAGCTTACCCCGGGCGGGAGGACCCTACAATGAGCAGTTCTTC.

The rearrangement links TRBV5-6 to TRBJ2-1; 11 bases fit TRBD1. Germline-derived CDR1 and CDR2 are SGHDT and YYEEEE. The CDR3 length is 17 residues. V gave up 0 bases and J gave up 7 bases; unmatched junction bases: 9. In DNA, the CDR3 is TGTGCCAGCAGCTTGGAGCTCGGACAGGGGGCTTGGAATGAGCAGTTCTTC. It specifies CASSLELGQGAWNEQFF.

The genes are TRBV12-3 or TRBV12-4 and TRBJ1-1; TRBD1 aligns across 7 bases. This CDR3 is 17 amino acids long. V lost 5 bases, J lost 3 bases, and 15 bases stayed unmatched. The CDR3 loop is CASSPSRATGKDTEAFF. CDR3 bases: TGTGCCAGCAGTCCAAGCCGCGCGACAGGGAAGGACACTGAAGCTTTCTTT.

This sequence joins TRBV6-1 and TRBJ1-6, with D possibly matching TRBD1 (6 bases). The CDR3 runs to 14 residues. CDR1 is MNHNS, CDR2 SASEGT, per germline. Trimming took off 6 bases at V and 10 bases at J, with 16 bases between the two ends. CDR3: CASSTRGANSPLHF. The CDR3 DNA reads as TGTGCCAGCAGCACCCGGGGGGCTAACTCACCCCTCCACTTT.

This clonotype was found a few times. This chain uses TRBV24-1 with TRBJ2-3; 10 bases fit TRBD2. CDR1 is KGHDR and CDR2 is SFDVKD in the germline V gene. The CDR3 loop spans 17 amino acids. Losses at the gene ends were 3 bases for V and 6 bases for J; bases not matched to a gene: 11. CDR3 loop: CATSDPVAGGLRDTQYF. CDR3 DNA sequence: TGTGCCACCAGTGATCCGGTAGCGGGGGGTCTACGTGATACGCAGTATTTT.

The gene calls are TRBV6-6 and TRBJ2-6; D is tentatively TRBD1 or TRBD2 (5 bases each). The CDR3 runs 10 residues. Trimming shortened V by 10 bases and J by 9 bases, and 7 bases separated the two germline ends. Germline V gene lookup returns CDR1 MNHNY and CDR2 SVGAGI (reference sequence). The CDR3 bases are TGTGCCACGGGGCACAACGTCCTGACTTTC. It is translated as CATGHNVLTF.

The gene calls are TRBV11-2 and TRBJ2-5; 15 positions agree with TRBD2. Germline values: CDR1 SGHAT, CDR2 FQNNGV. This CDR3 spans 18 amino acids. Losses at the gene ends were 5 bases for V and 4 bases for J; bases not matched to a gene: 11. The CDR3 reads CASSQSRGLAGGRETQYF. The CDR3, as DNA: TGTGCCAGCAGCCAAAGTAGGGGACTAGCGGGAGGCAGAGAGACCCAGTACTTC.

CDR3 residues: CASSLPPTAMNTEAFF. CDR3 nucleotide sequence: TGTGCCAGCAGCCTTCCTCCGACAGCTATGAACACTGAAGCTTTCTTT. V gene TRBV5-4 combines with J gene TRBJ1-1; tentatively, D is TRBD1 (5 bases). Germline lookup yields CDR1 SGHNT and CDR2 YYREEE (reference sequence). The CDR3 has 16 residues. Trimming cost V 4 bases and J 0 bases, with 16 bases left between them. The whole variable domain, remainder taken from reference TRBV5-4 and TRBJ1-1, is ETGVTQSPTHLIKTRGQQVTLRCSSQSGHNTVSWYQQALGQGPQFIFQYYREEENGRGNFPPRFSGLQFPNYSSELNVNALELDDSALYLCASSLPPTAMNTEAFFGQGTRLTVV.

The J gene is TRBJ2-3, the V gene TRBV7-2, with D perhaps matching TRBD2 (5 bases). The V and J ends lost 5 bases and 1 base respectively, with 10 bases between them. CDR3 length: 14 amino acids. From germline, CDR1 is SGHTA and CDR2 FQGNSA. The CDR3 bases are TGTGCCAGCAGCCGTAGCGCGGGCACAGATACGCAGTATTTT. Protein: CASSRSAGTDTQYF.

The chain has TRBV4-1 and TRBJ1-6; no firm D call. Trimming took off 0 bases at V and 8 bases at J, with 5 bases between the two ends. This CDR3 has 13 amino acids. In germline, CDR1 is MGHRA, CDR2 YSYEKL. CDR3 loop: CASSQDPDSPLHF. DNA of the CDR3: TGCGCCAGCAGCCAAGATCCCGATTCACCCCTCCACTTT.

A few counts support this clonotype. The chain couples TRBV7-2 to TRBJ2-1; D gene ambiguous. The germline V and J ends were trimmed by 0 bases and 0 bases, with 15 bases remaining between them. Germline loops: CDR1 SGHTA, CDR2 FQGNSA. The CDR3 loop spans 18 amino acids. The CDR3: CASSLALGSRYSYNEQFF. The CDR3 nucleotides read TGTGCCAGCAGCTTAGCACTGGGGTCGCGCTACTCCTACAATGAGCAGTTCTTC.

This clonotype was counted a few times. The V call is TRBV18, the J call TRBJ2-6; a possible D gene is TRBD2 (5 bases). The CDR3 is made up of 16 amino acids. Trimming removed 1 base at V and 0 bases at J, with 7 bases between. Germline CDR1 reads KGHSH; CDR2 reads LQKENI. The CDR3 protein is CASSPRGSSGANVLTF. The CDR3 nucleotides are TGTGCCAGCTCACCACGTGGGAGCTCTGGGGCCAACGTCCTGACTTTC.

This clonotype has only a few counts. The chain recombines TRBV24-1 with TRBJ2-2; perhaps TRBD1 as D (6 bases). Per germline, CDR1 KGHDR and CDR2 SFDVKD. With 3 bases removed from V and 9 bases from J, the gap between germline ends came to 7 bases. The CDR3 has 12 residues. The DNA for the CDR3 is TGTGCCACCAGTGATAGGGGGAGGGAGCTGTTTTTT. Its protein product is CATSDRGRELFF.

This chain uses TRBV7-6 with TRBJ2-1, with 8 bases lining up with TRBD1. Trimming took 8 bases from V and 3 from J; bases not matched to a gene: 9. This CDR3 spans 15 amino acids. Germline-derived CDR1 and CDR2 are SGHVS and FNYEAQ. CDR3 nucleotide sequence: TGTGCCAGCGGCTATCCGGGACAGGTCTACAATGAGCAGTTCTTC. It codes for CASGYPGQVYNEQFF. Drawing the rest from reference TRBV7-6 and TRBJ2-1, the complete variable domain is GAGVSQSPRYKVTKRGQDVALRCDPISGHVSLYWYRQALGQGPEFLTYFNYEAQQDKSGLPNDRFSAERPEGSISTLTIQRTEQRDSAMYRCASGYPGQVYNEQFFGPGTRLTVL.

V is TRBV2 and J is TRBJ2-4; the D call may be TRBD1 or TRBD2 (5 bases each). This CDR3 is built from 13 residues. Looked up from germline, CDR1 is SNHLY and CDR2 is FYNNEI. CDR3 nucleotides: TGTGCAGCGGTGGGGCCCTCCAAAAACATTCAGTACTTC. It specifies CAAVGPSKNIQYF.

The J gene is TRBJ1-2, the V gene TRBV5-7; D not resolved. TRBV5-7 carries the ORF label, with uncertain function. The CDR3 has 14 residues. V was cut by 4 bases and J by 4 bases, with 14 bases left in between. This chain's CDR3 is CASSAGEDLYGYTF. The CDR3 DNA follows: TGTGCCAGCAGCGCCGGGGAGGACCTCTATGGCTACACCTTC.

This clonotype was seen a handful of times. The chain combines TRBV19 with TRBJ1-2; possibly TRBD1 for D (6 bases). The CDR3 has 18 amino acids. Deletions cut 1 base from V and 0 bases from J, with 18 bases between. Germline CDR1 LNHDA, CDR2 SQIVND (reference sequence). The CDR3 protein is CASSIVRGFGSSNYGYTF. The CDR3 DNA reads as TGTGCCAGTAGTATAGTAAGGGGGTTTGGATCCTCTAACTATGGCTACACCTTC. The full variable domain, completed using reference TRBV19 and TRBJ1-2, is DGGITQSPKYLFRKEGQNVTLSCEQNLNHDAMYWYRQDPGQGLRLIYYSQIVNDFQKGDIAEGYSVSREKKESFPLTVTSAQKNPTAFYLCASSIVRGFGSSNYGYTFGSGTRLTVV.

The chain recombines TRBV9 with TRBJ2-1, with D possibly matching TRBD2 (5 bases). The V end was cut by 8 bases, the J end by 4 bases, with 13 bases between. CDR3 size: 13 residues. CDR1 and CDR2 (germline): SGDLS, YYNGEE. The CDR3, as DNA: TGTGCCAGTGGCCGTCGGGAATACAATGAGCAGTTCTTC. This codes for CASGRREYNEQFF.

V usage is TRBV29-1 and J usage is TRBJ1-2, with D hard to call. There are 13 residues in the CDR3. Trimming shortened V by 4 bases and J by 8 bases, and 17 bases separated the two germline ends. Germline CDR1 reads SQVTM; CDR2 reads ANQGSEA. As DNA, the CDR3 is TGCAGCGTTGGGTCAGGCCGGGAGGGCGGCTACACCTTC. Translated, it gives CSVGSGREGGYTF.

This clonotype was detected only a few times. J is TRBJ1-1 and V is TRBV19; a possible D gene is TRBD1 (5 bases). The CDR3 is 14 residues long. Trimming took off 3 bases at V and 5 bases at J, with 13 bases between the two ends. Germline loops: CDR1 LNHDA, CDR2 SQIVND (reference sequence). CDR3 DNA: TGTGCCAGTAGTATTGGCAGGGTAACGACTGAAGCTTTCTTT. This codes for CASSIGRVTTEAFF. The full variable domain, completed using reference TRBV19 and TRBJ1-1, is DGGITQSPKYLFRKEGQNVTLSCEQNLNHDAMYWYRQDPGQGLRLIYYSQIVNDFQKGDIAEGYSVSREKKESFPLTVTSAQKNPTAFYLCASSIGRVTTEAFFGQGTRLTVV.

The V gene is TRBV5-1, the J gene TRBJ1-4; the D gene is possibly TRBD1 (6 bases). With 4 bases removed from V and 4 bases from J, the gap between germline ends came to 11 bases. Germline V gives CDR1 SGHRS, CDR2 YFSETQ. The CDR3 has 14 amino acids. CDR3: CASSPRQVNEKLFF. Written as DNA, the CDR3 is TGCGCCAGCAGCCCGCGACAGGTTAATGAAAAACTGTTTTTT.

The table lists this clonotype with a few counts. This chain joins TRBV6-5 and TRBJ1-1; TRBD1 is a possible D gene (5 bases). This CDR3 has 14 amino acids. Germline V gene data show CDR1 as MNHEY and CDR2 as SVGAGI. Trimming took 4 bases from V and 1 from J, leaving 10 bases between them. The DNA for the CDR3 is TGTGCCAGCAGTTCCCGACAGACGAACACTGAAGCTTTCTTT. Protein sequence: CASSSRQTNTEAFF.

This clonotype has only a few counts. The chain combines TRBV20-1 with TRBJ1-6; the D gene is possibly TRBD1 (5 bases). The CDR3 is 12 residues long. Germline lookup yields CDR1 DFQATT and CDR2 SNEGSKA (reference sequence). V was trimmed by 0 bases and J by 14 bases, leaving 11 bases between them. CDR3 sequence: CSARDQGGALHF. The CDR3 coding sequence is TGCAGTGCTAGAGATCAGGGAGGAGCCCTCCACTTT.

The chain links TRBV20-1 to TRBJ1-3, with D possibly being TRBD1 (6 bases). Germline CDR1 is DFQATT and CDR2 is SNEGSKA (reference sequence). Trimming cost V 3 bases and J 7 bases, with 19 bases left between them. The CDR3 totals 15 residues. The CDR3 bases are TGCAGTGCTAGGGACCACGGACAGACCGCGAACACCATATATTTT. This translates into CSARDHGQTANTIYF.